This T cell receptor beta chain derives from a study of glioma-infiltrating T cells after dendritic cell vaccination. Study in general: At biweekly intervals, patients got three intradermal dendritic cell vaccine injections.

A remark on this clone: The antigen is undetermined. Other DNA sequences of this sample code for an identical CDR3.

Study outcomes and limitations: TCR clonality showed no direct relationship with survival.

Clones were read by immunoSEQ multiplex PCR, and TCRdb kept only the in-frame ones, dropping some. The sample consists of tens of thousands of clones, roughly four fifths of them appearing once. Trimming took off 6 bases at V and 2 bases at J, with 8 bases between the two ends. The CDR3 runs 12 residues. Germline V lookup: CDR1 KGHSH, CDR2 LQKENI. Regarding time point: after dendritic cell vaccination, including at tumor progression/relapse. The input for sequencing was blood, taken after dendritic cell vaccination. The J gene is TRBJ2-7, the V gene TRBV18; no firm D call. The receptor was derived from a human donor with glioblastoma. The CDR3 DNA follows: TGTGCCAGCTCCCCCGGAGCCTACGAGCAGTACTTC. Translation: CASSPGAYEQYF. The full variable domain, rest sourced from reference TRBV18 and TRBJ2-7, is NAGVMQNPRHLVRRRGQEARLRCSPMKGHSHVYWYRQLPEEGLKFMVYLQKENIIDESGMPKERFSAEFPKEGPSILRIQQVVRGDSAAYFCASSPGAYEQYFGPGTRLTVT.